This entry features one TCR beta chain sequence. The record originates from a study of human T cells and chemical hapten exposure. As for the study in general: There were weekly diphenylcyclopropenone doses to the scalp for patients throughout the roughly 24-week study.

Individual cDNA molecules each carried unique molecular identifiers attached by the library. MiXCR, run by TCRdb on the RACE reads, gives a single entry per CDR3 protein. The sample has about 380,000 distinct CDR3 sequences, 4% to 6% seen once. The time point was: pre-sensitization, week 0. The treatment is: therapeutic diphenylcyclopropenone sensitization with weekly scalp DPC. In every case, blood was obtained before the patch test was applied. Per germline, CDR1 DFQATT and CDR2 SNEGSKA (reference sequence). Trimming stripped 6 bases from V and 4 bases from J, with 10 bases between. The CDR3 length is 12 residues.

The sequences come from whole blood, collected in connection with sensitization to the hapten diphenylcyclopropenone (DPC). The sequence derives from a woman between 45 and 60 years old with alopecia areata. Some clones in this sample may be carry-over from other donors' samples. V is TRBV20-1 and J is TRBJ1-3; D unresolved. The CDR3 DNA follows: TGCAGTGCCCACGGCCGAGGAAACACCATATATTTT. Amino acid sequence: CSAHGRGNTIYF.